Reported below is one T cell receptor beta chain. Its antigen is currently unknown. This sample was included in a study of OX40 agonist ivuxolimab in advanced cancers. Trimming left V 5 bases short and J 5 bases short, with 8 bases between. CDR3 length equals 12 residues. Germline V lookup: CDR1 MNHEY, CDR2 SVGAGI. Broader study findings: Expanded clones tended on average to be more numerous among CD8+ T cells than CD4+. It was not determined which antigens were specifically recognized by the peripheral T cells that had undergone clonal expansion.

Profiled with immunoSEQ multiplex PCR; TCRdb holds only in-frame clones, not every one. In the table there are 50,000 to 75,000 clones, more than 75% of which are singletons. The origin of this receptor is an adult with an advanced solid tumor such as melanoma, head and neck, liver or kidney cancer. This chain links TRBV6-5 with TRBJ2-3; D gene ambiguous. This material consisted of CD4+ or CD8+ T cells sorted from blood, taken in a trial of the OX40 agonist ivuxolimab. The CDR3 reads CASSPTEDTQYF. The CDR3 DNA reads TGTGCCAGCAGTCCCACAGAAGATACGCAGTATTTT.